What follows are 10 T cell receptor beta chains derived from one specimen sequenced in a study. One entry per CDR3 protein, called by TCRdb with MiXCR from the RT-PCR reads. The sample shows around 700,000 distinct CDR3 sequences, 12% to 15% of them seen only once. Sequenced material: memory CD4+ T cells from blood. These receptors all come from a female donor in good health, serving as a healthy control.

V usage is TRBV6-2 or TRBV6-3 and J usage is TRBJ1-2; the D is unclear. The CDR3 has 12 residues. Trimming stripped 7 bases from V and 2 bases from J, with 8 bases between. Germline V CDR1 and CDR2: MNHEY, SVGEGT. In DNA, the CDR3 is TGTGCCAGCAATCGGCAGAACTATGGCTACACCTTC. Translated, it gives CASNRQNYGYTF.

This clonotype was counted many times. This rearrangement joins TRBV12-3 or TRBV12-4 to TRBJ1-6; tentatively, D is TRBD1 (5 bases). The CDR3 runs 15 residues. V lost 3 bases to trimming and J lost 3 bases, with 9 bases between them. The CDR3 DNA reads TGTGCCAGCAGTTTTCGCGACAGCTATAATTCACCCCTCCACTTT. This sequence encodes CASSFRDSYNSPLHF.

This clonotype appeared a few times. The chain recombines TRBV10-1 with TRBJ2-1; 9 positions match TRBD2. Trimming took 8 bases from V and 5 from J; bases not matched to a gene: 4. CDR3 size: 13 residues. CDR1 WNHNN and CDR2 SYGVQD come from the germline V gene (reference sequence). The DNA of the CDR3 is TGCGCCAGCTCAGCGGGAGGAAACAATGAGCAGTTCTTC. This encodes CASSAGGNNEQFF.

This clonotype has ten or more counts. J is TRBJ2-1 and V is TRBV9; perhaps TRBD2 as D (5 bases). Germline V CDR1 and CDR2: SGDLS, YYNGEE. Trimming pared 0 bases from V and 7 bases from J, leaving 17 bases between. This CDR3 has 16 residues. The CDR3 region has the DNA TGTGCCAGCAGCGTAGCACCCGGGAAGTTGGGAAATGAGCAGTTCTTC. Translating it yields CASSVAPGKLGNEQFF.

The V call is TRBV12-3 or TRBV12-4, the J call TRBJ1-5, with TRBD1 identical over 7 bases. The CDR3 consists of 15 residues. With V trimmed by 3 bases and J by 0 bases, 2 bases remained unmatched. DNA of the CDR3: TGTGCCAGCAGTTTGGGACAGCCTAGCAATCAGCCCCAGCATTTT. This translates into CASSLGQPSNQPQHF.

V gene TRBV15 combines with J gene TRBJ2-7; either TRBD1 or TRBD2 may fit D (7 bases each). This CDR3 contains 16 residues. CDR1 and CDR2 from the germline V gene are LNHNV and YYDKDF (reference sequence). V was clipped by 2 bases and J by 4 bases, with 18 bases between them. The CDR3 coding sequence is TGTGCCACCAGCAGACGACCCAGGGGGGGGCTGTACGAGCAGTACTTC. It yields the protein CATSRRPRGGLYEQYF.

This clonotype was picked up a small number of times. The rearrangement links TRBV7-2 to TRBJ1-3; D possibly corresponds to TRBD1 (6 bases). The CDR3 totals 16 residues. Deletions cut 4 bases from V and 2 bases from J, with 15 bases between. Looked up from germline, CDR1 is SGHTA and CDR2 is FQGNSA. CDR3: CASSSTLGGPGNTIYF. Here the CDR3 DNA reads TGTGCCAGCAGCTCCACCCTGGGGGGGCCTGGAAACACCATATATTTT.

This clonotype was found many times. The rearrangement links TRBV7-3 to TRBJ2-3; possibly TRBD2 for D (6 bases). Germline values: CDR1 SGHTA, CDR2 FQGTGA. The CDR3 has 13 amino acids. V lost 0 bases to trimming and J lost 6 bases, with 7 bases between them. CDR3 in amino acids: CASSLTGGDTQYF. The CDR3 nucleotides are TGTGCCAGCAGCTTAACCGGAGGGGATACGCAGTATTTT.

This clonotype was seen ten or more times. The CDR3, as DNA: TGCAGCGCTAGCGGGGATGAAACAGATACGCAGTATTTT. Amino acid sequence: CSASGDETDTQYF. The rearrangement uses TRBV29-1 and TRBJ2-3; 9 nucleotides match TRBD2. Trimming cost V 7 bases and J 3 bases; bases outside gene matches: 5. There are 13 residues in the CDR3. From germline, CDR1 is SQVTM and CDR2 ANQGSEA.

The chain joins TRBV5-4 to TRBJ2-5, with D perhaps being TRBD1 or TRBD2 (5 bases each). CDR1 and CDR2 (germline): SGHNT, YYREEE (reference sequence). There are 14 residues in the CDR3. Trimming took 4 bases from V and 6 from J, leaving 16 bases between them. The CDR3 is CASSRALGEKTQYF. The CDR3 nucleotides are TGTGCCAGCAGCCGAGCTTTGGGGGAGAAGACCCAGTACTTC.